Each of the 19 T cell receptor beta chains below was sequenced from the same sample in a study of T cell repertoires in cytomegalovirus infection. TCRdb called the reads again in MiXCR, with one record for every CDR3 protein. The sample has 150,000 to 200,000 distinct CDR3 sequences; roughly 9% are singletons. Sequencing used PBMCs. The receptors stem from a human donor in good health (CMV status not recorded). Some clones in this sample may be carry-over from other donors' samples.

V and J are TRBV19 and TRBJ1-2; TRBD1 aligns across 7 bases. This CDR3 spans 16 amino acids. Unmatched junction bases numbered 9, after V lost 5 bases and J lost 0 bases. Germline CDR1 LNHDA, CDR2 SQIVND (reference sequence). CDR3 nucleotide sequence: TGTGCCAGTAGTCTCTCGGGACAGCGAGCTAACTATGGCTACACCTTC. It specifies CASSLSGQRANYGYTF.

In its sample, this clonotype was seen many times. The rearrangement links TRBV10-2 to TRBJ2-7, with 9 bases lining up with TRBD1. Germline V gene lookup returns CDR1 WSHSY and CDR2 SAAADI. J lost 5 bases, V lost 8 bases, and 10 bases had no gene match. The CDR3 sequence is 14 residues long. Written as DNA, the CDR3 is TGCGCCAGCGGCTGGGACAGGGCGGTGGACGAGCAGTACTTC. This gives the protein CASGWDRAVDEQYF.

This clonotype was counted many times. This chain uses TRBV7-2 with TRBJ2-7; TRBD2 agrees at 14 bases. CDR1 is SGHTA, CDR2 FQGNSA, per germline. The junction had 8 bases not matched to a gene; V was cut back by 4 bases and J by 6 bases. CDR3 length: 16 residues. CDR3 sequence: CASSSGLAGGRGEQYF. The CDR3 region has the DNA TGTGCCAGCAGCTCAGGACTAGCGGGAGGCAGAGGCGAGCAGTACTTC. Full variable domain (rest looked up from reference TRBV7-2 and TRBJ2-7): GAGVSQSPSNKVTEKGKDVELRCDPISGHTALYWYRQSLGQGLEFLIYFQGNSAPDKSGLPSDRFSAERTGGSVSTLTIQRTQQEDSAVYLCASSSGLAGGRGEQYFGPGTRLTVT.

This clonotype has at least ten counts. The chain employs TRBV11-2 and TRBJ2-1, with D tentatively TRBD1 or TRBD2 (6 bases each). The CDR3 totals 17 residues. The germline V and J ends were trimmed by 1 base and 3 bases, with 16 bases remaining between them. Germline CDR1 and CDR2: SGHAT and FQNNGV. CDR3 amino acids: CASSLVVGGLLYNEQFF. The CDR3 nucleotides read TGTGCCAGCAGCTTAGTGGTAGGGGGGCTCCTCTACAATGAGCAGTTCTTC.

This clonotype was counted ten times or more. The chain is built from TRBV4-3 and TRBJ1-4; TRBD1 agrees at 8 bases. The CDR3 totals 15 residues. The V and J ends lost 0 bases and 7 bases, in that order; junction bases with no gene match: 4. Germline values: CDR1 LGHNA, CDR2 YSLEER. Written as DNA, the CDR3 is TGCGCCAGCAGCCAAGATTTCAGGGGGCGTGAAAAACTGTTTTTT. Protein product: CASSQDFRGREKLFF.

Regarding this clonotype: This sequence may be a read error, since a much larger clone differs from it by one base. This rearrangement joins TRBV7-9 to TRBJ1-1; D uncertain. There are 11 residues in the CDR3. Germline V gene data show CDR1 as SEHNR and CDR2 as FQNEAQ (reference sequence). The CDR3 spells CTSSLGIGAFF. The CDR3 DNA sequence: TGTACCAGCAGCTTGGGGATCGGGGCTTTCTTT.

The chain employs TRBV18 and TRBJ1-1, with D possibly matching TRBD1 (5 bases). This CDR3 is built from 13 residues. Trimming removed 3 bases at V and 3 bases at J, with 8 bases between. Germline lookup yields CDR1 KGHSH and CDR2 LQKENI. The CDR3 protein is CASSPGVDTEAFF. The DNA for the CDR3 is TGTGCCAGCTCACCGGGGGTCGACACTGAAGCTTTCTTT.

The chain has TRBV28 and TRBJ1-5, with D possibly being TRBD1 (5 bases). CDR1 and CDR2 (germline): MDHEN, SYDVKM. Trimming removed 5 bases from V and 9 bases from J, with 11 bases in between. The CDR3 is 12 residues long. The CDR3 loop is CASSPGFPPQHF. CDR3 DNA sequence: TGTGCCAGCAGTCCAGGGTTTCCGCCCCAGCATTTT. The full variable domain, rest sourced from reference TRBV28 and TRBJ1-5, is DVKVTQSSRYLVKRTGEKVFLECVQDMDHENMFWYRQDPGLGLRLIYFSYDVKMKEKGDIPEGYSVSREKKERFSLILESASTNQTSMYLCASSPGFPPQHFGDGTRLSIL.

This clonotype was seen at least ten times. V usage is TRBV7-2 and J usage is TRBJ2-7; 15 nucleotides match TRBD2. With V trimmed by 4 bases and J by 3 bases, 10 bases remained unmatched. The CDR3 loop spans 18 amino acids. Germline loops: CDR1 SGHTA, CDR2 FQGNSA. The CDR3 nucleotides read TGTGCCAGCAGCTCAGGACTAGCGGGGGGGCCCCGGTACTACGAGCAGTACTTC. It specifies CASSSGLAGGPRYYEQYF.

The chain is built from TRBV5-1 and TRBJ2-4; 12 positions agree with TRBD1. The V gene's germline CDR1 is SGHRS and CDR2 YFSETQ. The CDR3 length is 17 residues. The junction had 11 bases not matched to a gene; V was cut back by 1 base and J by 9 bases. CDR3: CASSLMGQGAQGGIQYF. The CDR3 DNA reads TGCGCCAGCAGCTTGATGGGACAGGGGGCGCAAGGGGGCATTCAGTACTTC. Full variable domain (missing parts from reference TRBV5-1 and TRBJ2-4): KAGVTQTPRYLIKTRGQQVTLSCSPISGHRSVSWYQQTPGQGLQFLFEYFSETQRNKGNFPGRFSGRQFSNSRSEMNVSTLELGDSALYLCASSLMGQGAQGGIQYFGAGTRLSVL.

V gene TRBV20-1 combines with J gene TRBJ2-1; 12 nucleotides align to TRBD2. The J segment lost 8 bases and the V segment lost 2 bases, leaving 7 bases of the junction unmatched. The CDR3 totals 15 residues. Germline CDR1 DFQATT, CDR2 SNEGSKA (reference sequence). The CDR3 nucleotides read TGCAGTGCTAGACCATCTAGCGGGGGGGCCTATGAGCAGTTCTTC. It translates to CSARPSSGGAYEQFF.

The chain recombines TRBV2 with TRBJ1-2, with D tentatively TRBD1 (6 bases). The CDR3 extends over 13 amino acids. The V gene lost 4 bases and the J gene lost 7 bases, with 13 bases spanning the gap. Germline values: CDR1 SNHLY, CDR2 FYNNEI. CDR3 nucleotide sequence: TGTGCCAGCAGTGGGACAGTAAGGAGTGGCTACACCTTC. This codes for CASSGTVRSGYTF. Looking up the rest from reference TRBV2 and TRBJ1-2 gives the full variable domain: EPEVTQTPSHQVTQMGQEVILRCVPISNHLYFYWYRQILGQKVEFLVSFYNNEISEKSEIFDDQFSVERPDGSNFTLKIRSTKLEDSAMYFCASSGTVRSGYTFGSGTRLTVV.

The V gene is TRBV25-1, the J gene TRBJ2-6; 9 nucleotides match TRBD1. This CDR3 region has 18 residues. Germline CDR1 is MGHDK and CDR2 is SYGVNS. V was pared by 1 base and J by 2 bases, with 6 bases of the junction left unmatched. In DNA form, the CDR3 reads TGTGCCAGCAGTGAATCGGGACAGGGTGAGGCTGGGGCCAACGTCCTGACTTTC. Translating it yields CASSESGQGEAGANVLTF.

This clonotype was recorded many times. The chain is built from TRBV20-1 and TRBJ2-1, with 9 bases lining up with TRBD2. Per germline, CDR1 DFQATT and CDR2 SNEGSKA (reference sequence). Trimming at V came to 6 bases and at J to 3 bases, leaving 15 bases not matched to a gene. CDR3 size: 17 residues. CDR3 sequence: CSASVLGTSNYYNEQFF. In DNA, the CDR3 is TGCAGTGCGAGCGTACTTGGGACTAGCAATTACTACAATGAGCAGTTCTTC.

This clonotype was seen at least ten times. V is TRBV11-3 and J is TRBJ2-5, with 8 positions matching TRBD1. J gave up 3 bases and V 1 base, and 4 bases lay outside the gene matches. The CDR3 contains 15 residues. CDR1 is SGHNT and CDR2 is YENEEA in the germline V gene. The DNA for the CDR3 is TGTGCCAGCAGCTTAGGACAGGGGAGTGAAGAGACCCAGTACTTC. Its translation is CASSLGQGSEETQYF.

The chain combines TRBV29-1 with TRBJ1-2; TRBD1 matches at 8 bases. The junction had 6 bases not matched to a gene; V was cut back by 7 bases and J by 2 bases. CDR1 is SQVTM, CDR2 ANQGSEA, per germline. The CDR3 has 13 amino acids. The DNA of the CDR3 is TGCAGCGCTTTGACAGGGGTGAACTATGGCTACACCTTC. Translated: CSALTGVNYGYTF.

CDR3 residues: CSAMRGAGTDTQYF. DNA of the CDR3: TGCAGTGCTATGCGGGGGGCGGGGACAGATACGCAGTATTTT. This chain connects TRBV20-1 to TRBJ2-3; 8 bases align to TRBD2. This CDR3 has 14 amino acids. Losses at the gene ends were 4 bases for V and 3 bases for J; bases not matched to a gene: 6. In germline, CDR1 is DFQATT, CDR2 SNEGSKA (reference sequence).

This clonotype was observed at least ten times. V gene TRBV7-2 combines with J gene TRBJ1-4; no reliable D call. This CDR3 region has 17 residues. Between the trimmed V and J ends, which lost 5 bases and 0 bases, there was a span of 16 bases. Germline V gene data show CDR1 as SGHTA and CDR2 as FQGNSA. The CDR3 is CASSTRYGGTTNEKLFF. The CDR3 bases are TGTGCCAGCAGCACCCGATACGGCGGGACAACTAATGAAAAACTGTTTTTT.

The J gene is TRBJ2-7, the V gene TRBV19; 7 positions match TRBD2. The CDR3 loop spans 15 amino acids. V trimming: 5 bases; J trimming: 7 bases; junction bases outside the gene matches: 14. Germline CDR1 and CDR2: LNHDA and SQIVND (reference sequence). This chain's CDR3 is CASSPRRSGVPEQYF. The CDR3 DNA follows: TGTGCCAGTAGTCCTCGGAGGAGCGGGGTGCCGGAGCAGTACTTC.